This TCR beta chain was documented in a study of blood T cells in healthy people across ages. A second roughly 6 to 12 cycle PCR used barcoded and J-beta primers. Every cDNA molecule carried a tag from a template-switch adaptor bearing 12 random nucleotides. Via MiXCR, TCRdb re-called the 5' RACE reads, giving one row per CDR3 protein. The table records 600,000 to 800,000 distinct CDR3 sequences, under 65% of them present only once. This CDR3 has 12 residues. Germline V gene sequence: CDR1 SEHNR, CDR2 FQNEAQ (reference sequence). Trimming took off 5 bases at V and 6 bases at J, with 7 bases between the two ends.

This receptor was identified in a woman aged 80 or over in good health. V usage is TRBV7-9 and J usage is TRBJ1-4; D call uncertain. The material sequenced was blood. The CDR3 reads CASSRVDEKLFF. The CDR3 nucleotides read TGTGCCAGCAGCCGTGTGGATGAAAAACTGTTTTTT.